This T cell receptor (beta chain) derives from a study of T cells in Graves' hyperthyroidism and ophthalmopathy. Across the whole study: At initial diagnosis, before any treatment had begun, peripheral blood was obtained. Findings and limits, study-wide: Among thyroid clonotypes expanded above 0.001, most also appeared in blood. A model using 13 V-J features told ophthalmopathy apart from stable hyperthyroidism.

This clonotype has at least ten counts. Its specificity is unknown. Between the trimmed V and J ends, which lost 5 bases and 1 base, there was a span of 9 bases. CDR1 and CDR2 from the germline V gene are SGHVS and FQNEAQ. CDR3 length equals 14 residues. Patients between 18 and 65 years old had hyperthyroidism, newly diagnosed and lasting under 2 months. RNA transcripts were the template for amplifying TCR beta CDR3 regions. First-round RT-PCR of the TCR CDR3 relied on the HTBI primer set. TCRdb called the multiplex PCR reads again in MiXCR, with one record for every CDR3 protein. The sample lists 400,000 to 500,000 distinct CDR3 sequences; approximately 13% were seen once.

The sequence was obtained from a woman in her late teens or twenties with Graves' hyperthyroidism. The material sequenced was blood. The V and J genes are TRBV7-8 and TRBJ1-5, with D hard to call. CDR3 amino acids: CASSRGPSNQPQHF. CDR3 DNA: TGTGCCAGCAGCCGAGGCCCGAGCAATCAGCCCCAGCATTTT.